The 27 T cell receptor beta chains given below trace back to one sample, sequenced in a study of shared clonotypes between healthy human individuals. Profiled with immunoSEQ multiplex PCR; TCRdb holds only in-frame clones, not every one. This repertoire shows hundreds of thousands of clones, more than 70% found once; its top ten account for 1.5% to 2%. Sequencing was performed on memory CD4+ T cells sorted from blood. Subset defined: CD45RA-negative fraction. The receptors derive from a woman under 40 in good health.

This chain links TRBV4-1 with TRBJ1-2; TRBD1 matches 10 bases. V was pared by 1 base and J by 3 bases, with 11 bases of the junction left unmatched. The CDR3 extends over 18 amino acids. Germline-derived CDR1 and CDR2 are MGHRA and YSYEKL. The CDR3 DNA follows: TGCGCCAGCAGCCAAGGGGTATTATGGGACAGGGGACACTATGGCTACACCTTC. Protein product: CASSQGVLWDRGHYGYTF.

The gene calls are TRBV28 and TRBJ1-1, with D hard to call. Trimming shortened V by 3 bases and J by 4 bases, and 12 bases separated the two germline ends. The germline CDR1 and CDR2 sequences are MDHEN and SYDVKM. The CDR3 length is 14 residues. The CDR3 coding sequence is TGTGCCAGCAGTTTTCCGGGAGCTTTCACTGAAGCTTTCTTT. Residues: CASSFPGAFTEAFF. Looking up the rest from reference TRBV28 and TRBJ1-1 gives the full variable domain: DVKVTQSSRYLVKRTGEKVFLECVQDMDHENMFWYRQDPGLGLRLIYFSYDVKMKEKGDIPEGYSVSREKKERFSLILESASTNQTSMYLCASSFPGAFTEAFFGQGTRLTVV.

V is TRBV19 and J is TRBJ1-1; D is undetermined. Between the trimmed V and J ends, which lost 8 bases and 3 bases, there was a span of 13 bases. The CDR3 is 13 amino acids. In germline, CDR1 is LNHDA, CDR2 SQIVND (reference sequence). The CDR3 nucleotides read TGTGCCAGTGGCGATTATGAGGACACTGAAGCTTTCTTT. It codes for CASGDYEDTEAFF. The variable domain in full, completed from reference TRBV19 and TRBJ1-1, reads DGGITQSPKYLFRKEGQNVTLSCEQNLNHDAMYWYRQDPGQGLRLIYYSQIVNDFQKGDIAEGYSVSREKKESFPLTVTSAQKNPTAFYLCASGDYEDTEAFFGQGTRLTVV.

The chain links TRBV2 to TRBJ2-6; D remains unclear. This CDR3 has 14 amino acids. Trimming cost V 2 bases and J 1 base, with 3 bases left between them. Germline V gene data show CDR1 as SNHLY and CDR2 as FYNNEI. CDR3 residues: CASSETSGANVLTF. CDR3 DNA: TGTGCCAGCAGTGAAACGTCTGGGGCCAACGTCCTGACTTTC.

The chain couples TRBV28 to TRBJ1-5, with D maybe TRBD1 (5 bases). Germline CDR1 MDHEN, CDR2 SYDVKM. This CDR3 region has 15 residues. Trimming pared 5 bases from V and 2 bases from J, leaving 13 bases between. This CDR3 reads CASSLVGVRNQPQHF. DNA of the CDR3: TGTGCCAGCAGTCTGGTGGGGGTTCGCAATCAGCCCCAGCATTTT.

There are many counts of this clone. V and J are TRBV7-8 and TRBJ1-5, with TRBD1 matching 7 bases. This CDR3 region has 15 residues. Trimming removed 5 bases from V and 7 bases from J; junction bases left unmatched: 11. CDR1 SGHVS and CDR2 FQNEAQ come from the germline V gene. Here the CDR3 reads CASSRKQGPRQPQHF. The CDR3 DNA is TGTGCCAGCAGCCGCAAACAGGGGCCGAGGCAGCCCCAGCATTTT.

The table lists this clone with a few counts. Other DNA sequences in the sample encode the same CDR3. This chain joins TRBV27 and TRBJ2-2; D remains unclear. From germline, CDR1 is MNHEY and CDR2 SMNVEV (reference sequence). V was clipped by 5 bases and J by 1 base, with 14 bases between them. This CDR3 spans 16 amino acids. The CDR3 DNA is TGTGCCAGCAGTCTAGGACCGTCCTGGAACACCGGGGAGCTGTTTTTT. As protein: CASSLGPSWNTGELFF.

V gene TRBV6-1 combines with J gene TRBJ1-2, with D perhaps matching TRBD1 (6 bases). CDR3 length: 14 amino acids. V shed 7 bases and J shed 5 bases, with 17 bases lying between them. CDR1 and CDR2 from the germline V gene are MNHNS and SASEGT. The CDR3 sequence: CASTGGEDWYGYTF. The CDR3 nucleotides read TGTGCCAGCACTGGGGGCGAAGATTGGTATGGCTACACCTTC.

The chain employs TRBV11-2 and TRBJ1-5; 7 bases align to TRBD1. Germline CDR1 reads SGHAT; CDR2 reads FQNNGV. The CDR3 runs 19 residues. J lost 3 bases, V lost 0 bases, and 14 bases had no gene match. This chain's CDR3 is CASSLESGDSLTHNQPQHF. In nucleotides, the CDR3 is TGTGCCAGCAGCTTAGAAAGCGGGGACAGCCTAACTCACAATCAGCCCCAGCATTTT. Together with reference TRBV11-2 and TRBJ1-5, the CDR3 gives the full variable domain: EAGVAQSPRYKIIEKRQSVAFWCNPISGHATLYWYQQILGQGPKLLIQFQNNGVVDDSQLPKDRFSAERLKGVDSTLKIQPAKLEDSAVYLCASSLESGDSLTHNQPQHFGDGTRLSIL.

The rearrangement links TRBV28 to TRBJ2-7, with a tentative D call TRBD2 (6 bases). The CDR3 consists of 16 residues. V was clipped by 4 bases and J by 1 base, with 17 bases between them. Germline V lookup: CDR1 MDHEN, CDR2 SYDVKM. The CDR3 region has the DNA TGTGCCAGCAGTTCGCCGAGAGGGAGGATATCCTACGAGCAGTACTTC. This translates into CASSSPRGRISYEQYF.

The V gene is TRBV2, the J gene TRBJ1-3; D call uncertain. Trimming took 2 bases from V and 2 from J, leaving 10 bases between them. From germline, CDR1 is SNHLY and CDR2 FYNNEI. This CDR3 spans 15 amino acids. The CDR3 sequence: CASSETRGAGNTIYF. DNA for the CDR3: TGTGCCAGCAGTGAAACCCGGGGAGCTGGAAACACCATATATTTT.

The CDR3 bases are TGCGCCAGCAGTGTGGACTCGCTCTCCTACAATGAGCAGTTCTTC. The encoded protein is CASSVDSLSYNEQFF. V gene TRBV5-1 combines with J gene TRBJ2-1, with TRBD2 as a possible D gene (5 bases). Germline CDR1 is SGHRS and CDR2 is YFSETQ. V was trimmed by 5 bases and J by 0 bases, leaving 12 bases between them. The CDR3 contains 15 residues.

The chain joins TRBV5-1 to TRBJ2-3; D is perhaps TRBD2 (6 bases). Trimming removed 2 bases at V and 2 bases at J, with 15 bases between. The germline CDR1 and CDR2 sequences are SGHRS and YFSETQ. This CDR3 has 16 residues. CDR3: CASSFGNSGVTDTQYF. The CDR3, as DNA: TGCGCCAGCAGCTTCGGTAATAGCGGTGTCACAGATACGCAGTATTTT. The variable domain in full, completed from reference TRBV5-1 and TRBJ2-3, reads KAGVTQTPRYLIKTRGQQVTLSCSPISGHRSVSWYQQTPGQGLQFLFEYFSETQRNKGNFPGRFSGRQFSNSRSEMNVSTLELGDSALYLCASSFGNSGVTDTQYFGPGTRLTVL.

This sequence joins TRBV29-1 and TRBJ2-2, with D uncertain. The V gene lost 3 bases and the J gene lost 4 bases, with 9 bases spanning the gap. This CDR3 comprises 13 residues. Germline V gives CDR1 SQVTM, CDR2 ANQGSEA. This CDR3 reads CSVDGQSTGELFF. The CDR3 bases are TGCAGCGTTGATGGGCAGTCCACCGGGGAGCTGTTTTTT.

This clone occurred once. The chain joins TRBV30 to TRBJ2-1; TRBD2 matches at 8 bases. This CDR3 is built from 13 residues. V dropped 8 bases and J dropped 5; count of bases not matched to a gene: 8. Germline CDR1 is GTSNPN and CDR2 is SVGIG (reference sequence). Here the CDR3 reads CAGGSGSDNEQFF. The DNA of the CDR3 is TGTGCCGGCGGAAGCGGGAGTGACAATGAGCAGTTCTTC.

J is TRBJ2-1 and V is TRBV11-3; D is perhaps TRBD1 (6 bases). V dropped 1 base and J dropped 6 bases, with 13 bases sitting between them. The germline V gene has CDR1 SGHNT and CDR2 YENEEA. The CDR3 extends over 15 amino acids. Written as DNA, the CDR3 is TGTGCCAGCAGCTTAGTAGGCAGGGGATGCAATGAGCAGTTCTTC. Protein product: CASSLVGRGCNEQFF.

This rearrangement joins TRBV28 to TRBJ2-7; 10 bases fit TRBD2. Germline trimming cut 1 base from V and 5 bases from J; bases unmatched to any gene: 11. This CDR3 comprises 17 residues. Per germline, CDR1 MDHEN and CDR2 SYDVKM. This CDR3 reads CASSLSPSGSNYHEQYF. The CDR3 nucleotides read TGTGCCAGCAGTTTATCGCCTAGCGGGAGTAACTACCACGAGCAGTACTTC.

This clone has a count of ten or more. The chain couples TRBV19 to TRBJ1-1; 8 bases match TRBD1. This CDR3 contains 14 residues. CDR1 is LNHDA, CDR2 SQIVND, per germline (reference sequence). The V and J ends lost 6 bases and 4 bases, in that order; junction bases with no gene match: 7. CDR3: CASRRDRYGTEAFF. CDR3 nucleotides: TGTGCCAGTAGAAGGGACAGGTACGGCACTGAAGCTTTCTTT.

The rearrangement joins TRBV4-2 to TRBJ2-7; D might be TRBD1 (5 bases). V was shortened by 4 bases and J by 5 bases, with 18 bases between the two germline ends. The CDR3 has 15 amino acids. Germline-derived CDR1 and CDR2 are LGHNA and YNFKEQ. The CDR3 spells CASSRSVGLENEQYF. The CDR3 DNA is TGTGCCAGCAGCCGATCCGTGGGGCTTGAGAACGAGCAGTACTTC.

V gene TRBV5-1 combines with J gene TRBJ2-5; D unresolved. CDR1 and CDR2 (germline): SGHRS, YFSETQ. The CDR3 sequence is 15 residues long. Trimming shortened V by 0 bases and J by 1 base, and 10 bases separated the two germline ends. CDR3 nucleotide sequence: TGCGCCAGCAGCTTGGCCTGGGGAAGCCAAGAGACCCAGTACTTC. The encoded protein is CASSLAWGSQETQYF.

This clone was counted at least ten times. The chain joins TRBV11-2 to TRBJ2-3, with D possibly being TRBD1 (7 bases). This CDR3 region has 17 residues. Germline V lookup: CDR1 SGHAT, CDR2 FQNNGV. Deletions cut 0 bases from V and 0 bases from J, with 13 bases between. The CDR3: CASSLEWAGGSTDTQYF. The CDR3 region has the DNA TGTGCCAGCAGCTTAGAATGGGCAGGGGGGAGCACAGATACGCAGTATTTT.

The CDR3 DNA sequence: TGTGCCTGGTCAAGTACTCGGGGTGGACAGCCCCAGCATTTT. Encoded protein: CAWSSTRGGQPQHF. The chain combines TRBV30 with TRBJ1-5; D gene ambiguous. The CDR3 extends over 14 amino acids. Trimming pared 5 bases from V and 7 bases from J, leaving 18 bases between. CDR1 is GTSNPN and CDR2 is SVGIG in the germline V gene (reference sequence).

This chain joins TRBV6-6 and TRBJ2-3; D not certain. The CDR3 consists of 12 residues. Trimming cost V 5 bases and J 2 bases, with 5 bases left between them. Germline V lookup: CDR1 MNHNY, CDR2 SVGAGI (reference sequence). For the CDR3, the DNA is TGTGCCAGCAGTCCAAACACAGATACGCAGTATTTT. It specifies CASSPNTDTQYF.

This sequence joins TRBV2 and TRBJ2-7; D is unresolved. Trimming left V 7 bases short and J 3 bases short, with 7 bases between. This CDR3 has 11 residues. Germline CDR1 reads SNHLY; CDR2 reads FYNNEI. The CDR3 protein is CASMGHYEQYF. CDR3 nucleotides: TGTGCCAGCATGGGTCACTACGAGCAGTACTTC.

This clone was counted a few times. The CDR3 region is CASSGLGARYEQYF. The CDR3 DNA reads as TGTGCCAGCTCCGGTTTGGGGGCCAGGTACGAGCAGTACTTC. The gene calls are TRBV19 and TRBJ2-7; tentatively, D is TRBD1 (6 bases). Trimming cost V 9 bases and J 4 bases, with 19 bases left between them. Germline loops: CDR1 LNHDA, CDR2 SQIVND (reference sequence). The CDR3 consists of 14 residues.

V usage is TRBV7-7 and J usage is TRBJ2-2, with no clear D. V lost 4 bases, J lost 5 bases, and 5 bases lay in between. In germline, CDR1 is SSHAT, CDR2 FNYEAQ (reference sequence). The CDR3 is made up of 12 amino acids. The CDR3 coding sequence is TGTGCCAGCAGCTCTAGGACCGGGGAGCTGTTTTTT. This sequence encodes CASSSRTGELFF.

A note on this clone: A read error is likely here: a far larger clone is one base away. V gene TRBV25-1 combines with J gene TRBJ2-7; either TRBD1 or TRBD2 may supply D (5 bases each). This CDR3 is built from 13 residues. The germline CDR1 and CDR2 sequences are MGHDK and SYGVNS. CDR3: CASSRDVPYKQYF. The CDR3, as DNA: TGTGCCAGCAGCCGGGACGTCCCCTACAAGCAGTACTTC.